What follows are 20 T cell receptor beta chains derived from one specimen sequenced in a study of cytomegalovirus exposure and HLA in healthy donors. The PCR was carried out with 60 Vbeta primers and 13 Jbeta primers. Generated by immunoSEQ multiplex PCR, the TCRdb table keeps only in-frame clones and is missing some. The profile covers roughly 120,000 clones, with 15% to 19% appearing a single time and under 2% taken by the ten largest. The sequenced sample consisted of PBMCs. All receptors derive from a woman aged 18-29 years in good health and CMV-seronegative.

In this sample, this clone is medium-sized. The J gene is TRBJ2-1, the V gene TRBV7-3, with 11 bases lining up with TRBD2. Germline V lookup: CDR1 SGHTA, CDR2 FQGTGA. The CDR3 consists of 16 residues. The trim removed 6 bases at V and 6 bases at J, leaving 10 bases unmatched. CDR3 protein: CASSFNLAGGSNEQFF. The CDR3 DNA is TGTGCCAGCAGTTTCAATCTAGCGGGAGGATCCAATGAGCAGTTCTTC.

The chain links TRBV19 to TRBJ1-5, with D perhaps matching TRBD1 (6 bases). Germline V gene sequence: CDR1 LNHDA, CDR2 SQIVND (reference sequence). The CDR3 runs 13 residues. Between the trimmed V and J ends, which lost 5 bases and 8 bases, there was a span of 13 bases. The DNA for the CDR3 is TGTGCCAGTAGTGACAACAGGGCGGAGCCCCAGCATTTT. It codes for CASSDNRAEPQHF.

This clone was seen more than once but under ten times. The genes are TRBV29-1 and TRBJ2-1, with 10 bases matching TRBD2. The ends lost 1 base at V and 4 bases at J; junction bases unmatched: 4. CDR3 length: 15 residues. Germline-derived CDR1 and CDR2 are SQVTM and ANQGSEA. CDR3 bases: TGCAGCGTTGAAGGGGCTAGCGGGAGTTACAATGAGCAGTTCTTC. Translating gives CSVEGASGSYNEQFF.

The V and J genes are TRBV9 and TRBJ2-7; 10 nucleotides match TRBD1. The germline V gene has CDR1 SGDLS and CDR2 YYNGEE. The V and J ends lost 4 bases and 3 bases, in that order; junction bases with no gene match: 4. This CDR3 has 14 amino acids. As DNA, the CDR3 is TGTGCCAGCAGCCCCCGGGACAGGGGCTACGAGCAGTACTTC. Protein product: CASSPRDRGYEQYF.

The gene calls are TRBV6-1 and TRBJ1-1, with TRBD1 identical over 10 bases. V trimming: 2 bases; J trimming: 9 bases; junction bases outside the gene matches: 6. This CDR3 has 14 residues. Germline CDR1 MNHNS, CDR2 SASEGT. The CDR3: CASSERTGGLKAFF. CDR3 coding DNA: TGTGCCAGCAGTGAAAGGACAGGGGGATTGAAAGCTTTCTTT.

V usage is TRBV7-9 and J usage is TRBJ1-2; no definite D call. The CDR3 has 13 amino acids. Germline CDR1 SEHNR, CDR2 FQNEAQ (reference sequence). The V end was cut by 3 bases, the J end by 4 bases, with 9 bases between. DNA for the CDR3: TGTGCCAGCAGCTTTGGGCTGGGCTATGGCTACACCTTC. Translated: CASSFGLGYGYTF.

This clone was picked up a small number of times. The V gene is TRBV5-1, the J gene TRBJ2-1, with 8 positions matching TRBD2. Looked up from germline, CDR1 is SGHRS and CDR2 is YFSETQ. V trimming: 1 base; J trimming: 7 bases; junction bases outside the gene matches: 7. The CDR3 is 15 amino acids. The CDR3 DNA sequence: TGCGCCAGCAGCTTGCGAGCGGGAGATGCGAATGAGCAGTTCTTC. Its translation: CASSLRAGDANEQFF. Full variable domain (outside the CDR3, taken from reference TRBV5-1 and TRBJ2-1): KAGVTQTPRYLIKTRGQQVTLSCSPISGHRSVSWYQQTPGQGLQFLFEYFSETQRNKGNFPGRFSGRQFSNSRSEMNVSTLELGDSALYLCASSLRAGDANEQFFGPGTRLTVL.

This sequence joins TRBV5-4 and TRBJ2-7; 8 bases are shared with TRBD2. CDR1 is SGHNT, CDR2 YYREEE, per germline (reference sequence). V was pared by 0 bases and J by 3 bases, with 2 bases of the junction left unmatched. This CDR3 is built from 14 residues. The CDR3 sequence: CASSLGTSSYEQYF. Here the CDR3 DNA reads TGTGCCAGCAGCTTGGGGACTAGCAGCTACGAGCAGTACTTC.

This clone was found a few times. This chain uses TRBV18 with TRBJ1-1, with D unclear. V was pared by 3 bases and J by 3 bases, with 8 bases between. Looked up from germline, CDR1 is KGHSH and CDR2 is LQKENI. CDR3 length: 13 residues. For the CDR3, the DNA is TGTGCCAGCTCACCCAGCGAGGACACTGAAGCTTTCTTT. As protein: CASSPSEDTEAFF.

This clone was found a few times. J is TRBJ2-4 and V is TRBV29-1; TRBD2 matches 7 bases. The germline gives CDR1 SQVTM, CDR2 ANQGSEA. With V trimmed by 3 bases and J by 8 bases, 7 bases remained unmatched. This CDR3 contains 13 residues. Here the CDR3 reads CSVELPGRDIQYF. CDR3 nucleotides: TGCAGCGTTGAGCTCCCAGGGAGGGACATTCAGTACTTC. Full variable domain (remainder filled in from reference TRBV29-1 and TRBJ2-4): SAVISQKPSRDICQRGTSLTIQCQVDSQVTMMFWYRQQPGQSLTLIATANQGSEATYESGFVIDKFPISRPNLTFSTLTVSNMSPEDSSIYLCSVELPGRDIQYFGAGTRLSVL.

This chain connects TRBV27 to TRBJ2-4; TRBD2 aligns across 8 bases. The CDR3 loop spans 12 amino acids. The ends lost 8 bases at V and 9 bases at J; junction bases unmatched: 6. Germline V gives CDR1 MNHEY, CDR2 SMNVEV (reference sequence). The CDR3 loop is CASGREGGIQYF. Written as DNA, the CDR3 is TGTGCCAGCGGTCGGGAGGGCGGCATTCAGTACTTC.

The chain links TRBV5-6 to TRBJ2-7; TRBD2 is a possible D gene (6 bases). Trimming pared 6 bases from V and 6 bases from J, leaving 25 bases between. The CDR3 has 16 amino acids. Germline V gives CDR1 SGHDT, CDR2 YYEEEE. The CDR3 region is CASTSRVAEGRSEQYF. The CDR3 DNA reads TGTGCCAGCACCTCTCGGGTCGCGGAGGGGAGAAGCGAGCAGTACTTC.

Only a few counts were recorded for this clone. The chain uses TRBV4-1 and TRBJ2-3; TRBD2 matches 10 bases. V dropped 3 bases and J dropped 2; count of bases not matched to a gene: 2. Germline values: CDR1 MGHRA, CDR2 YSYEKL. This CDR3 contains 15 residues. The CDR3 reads CASSHTSGITDTQYF. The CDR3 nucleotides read TGCGCCAGCAGCCATACTAGCGGGATCACAGATACGCAGTATTTT.

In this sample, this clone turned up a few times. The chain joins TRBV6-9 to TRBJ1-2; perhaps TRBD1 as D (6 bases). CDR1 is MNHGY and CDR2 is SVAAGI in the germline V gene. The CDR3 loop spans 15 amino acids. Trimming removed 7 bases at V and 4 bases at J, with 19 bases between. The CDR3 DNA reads TGTGCCAGCAAACTAAACAGGGCCCAATGCTATGGCTACACCTTC. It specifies CASKLNRAQCYGYTF.

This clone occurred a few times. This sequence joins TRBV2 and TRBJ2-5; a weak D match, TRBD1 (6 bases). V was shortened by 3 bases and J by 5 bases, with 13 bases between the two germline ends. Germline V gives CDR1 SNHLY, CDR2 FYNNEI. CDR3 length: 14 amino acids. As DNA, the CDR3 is TGTGCCAGCAGTGACCACAGGGAAGGTGAGACCCAGTACTTC. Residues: CASSDHREGETQYF.

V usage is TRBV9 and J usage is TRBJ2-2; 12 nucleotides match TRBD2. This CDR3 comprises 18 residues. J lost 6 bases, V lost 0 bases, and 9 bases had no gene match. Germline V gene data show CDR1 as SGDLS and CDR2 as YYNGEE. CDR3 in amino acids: CASSVGSPSGRAPGELFF. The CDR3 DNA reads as TGTGCCAGCAGCGTAGGTTCCCCTAGCGGGAGGGCCCCCGGGGAGCTGTTTTTT.

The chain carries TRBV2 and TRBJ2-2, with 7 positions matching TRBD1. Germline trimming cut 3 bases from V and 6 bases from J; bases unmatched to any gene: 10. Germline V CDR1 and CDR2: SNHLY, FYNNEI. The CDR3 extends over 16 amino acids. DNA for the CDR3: TGTGCCAGCAGTGAGGGACCAGGGGGTGAGGCCGGGGAGCTGTTTTTT. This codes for CASSEGPGGEAGELFF. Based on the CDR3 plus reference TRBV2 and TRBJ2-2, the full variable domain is EPEVTQTPSHQVTQMGQEVILRCVPISNHLYFYWYRQILGQKVEFLVSFYNNEISEKSEIFDDQFSVERPDGSNFTLKIRSTKLEDSAMYFCASSEGPGGEAGELFFGEGSRLTVL.

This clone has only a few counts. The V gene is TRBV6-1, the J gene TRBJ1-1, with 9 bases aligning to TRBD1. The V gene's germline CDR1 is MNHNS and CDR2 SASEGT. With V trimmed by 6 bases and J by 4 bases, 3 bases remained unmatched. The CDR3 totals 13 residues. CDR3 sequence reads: CASSWGQGTEAFF. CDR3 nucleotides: TGTGCCAGCAGCTGGGGACAGGGCACTGAAGCTTTCTTT.

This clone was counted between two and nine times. The CDR3 region is CASSNTGNTEAFF. The CDR3 DNA reads as TGTGCCAGCAGCAATACAGGGAACACTGAAGCTTTCTTT. The chain joins TRBV6-1 to TRBJ1-1; D may be TRBD1 (5 bases). Germline values: CDR1 MNHNS, CDR2 SASEGT. This CDR3 is 13 amino acids long. Trimming stripped 6 bases from V and 1 base from J, with 9 bases between.

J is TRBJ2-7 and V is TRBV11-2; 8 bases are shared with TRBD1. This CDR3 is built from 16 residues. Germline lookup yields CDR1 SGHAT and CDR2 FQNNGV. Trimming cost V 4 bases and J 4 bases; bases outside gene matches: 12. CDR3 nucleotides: TGTGCCAGCAGCTCATTACAGGGGGTAGTTCCGTACGAGCAGTACTTC. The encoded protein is CASSSLQGVVPYEQYF.